This T cell receptor beta chain was obtained from a study of shared clonotypes between healthy human individuals. Only CD45RO-negative cells positively selected for CCR7 counted as naive CD8 cells, so terminally differentiated effector memory CD45RA+ cells were excluded. The assay was immunoSEQ multiplex PCR, and TCRdb's table has in-frame clones only and misses some. The profile shows about 2,200,000 clones, under 95% of them singletons. The sequencing input was naive CD8+ T cells from PBMCs. The origin of this receptor is a man in his late teens or twenties in good health. Some clones in this sample may be carry-over from other donors' samples.

The CDR3 region is CAISPGLEADTQYF. CDR3 DNA: TGTGCCATCAGTCCGGGACTAGAAGCAGATACGCAGTATTTT. The chain is built from TRBV10-3 and TRBJ2-3; 8 positions agree with TRBD2. The CDR3 runs 14 residues. Germline lookup yields CDR1 ENHRY and CDR2 SYGVKD. With 5 bases clipped from V and 4 bases from J, the junction kept 5 bases outside the gene matches.